This paragraph reports one TCR beta chain. The antigen remains unidentified. The same CDR3 arises from other DNA sequences in this sample as well. CDR1 is GTSNPN and CDR2 is SVGIG in the germline V gene (reference sequence). Trimming took 3 bases from V and 5 from J, leaving 2 bases between them. This CDR3 contains 11 residues. The data belong to a study of shared clonotypes between healthy human individuals. Study-level information: CD4 naive cells filled three plates per donor, CD4 memory three, CD8 naive two and CD8 memory one. Points from the study as a whole: Sequencing depth was expected to affect clonotype sharing among donors. Memory subsets generally showed smaller estimated richness than naive subsets did.

Assay execution took place at the deep level. Sequenced by immunoSEQ multiplex PCR; TCRdb stores in-frame clones only, minus some. The table has more than 2 million clones, approximately 96% seen once; the top ten hold around 0.13%. The clonotype originates from a young man in good health. V gene TRBV30 combines with J gene TRBJ1-6; D gene unclear. The material sequenced was naive CD4+ T cells sorted from blood. Documented subset: CD45RA+ positively selected. CDR3 sequence reads: CAWSDNSPLHF. CDR3 DNA: TGTGCCTGGAGCGATAATTCACCCCTCCACTTT. The variable domain in full, completed from reference TRBV30 and TRBJ1-6, reads SQTIHQWPATLVQPVGSPLSLECTVEGTSNPNLYWYRQAAGRGLQLLFYSVGIGQISSEVPQNLSASRPQDRQFILSSKKLLLSDSGFYLCAWSDNSPLHFGNGTRLTVT.